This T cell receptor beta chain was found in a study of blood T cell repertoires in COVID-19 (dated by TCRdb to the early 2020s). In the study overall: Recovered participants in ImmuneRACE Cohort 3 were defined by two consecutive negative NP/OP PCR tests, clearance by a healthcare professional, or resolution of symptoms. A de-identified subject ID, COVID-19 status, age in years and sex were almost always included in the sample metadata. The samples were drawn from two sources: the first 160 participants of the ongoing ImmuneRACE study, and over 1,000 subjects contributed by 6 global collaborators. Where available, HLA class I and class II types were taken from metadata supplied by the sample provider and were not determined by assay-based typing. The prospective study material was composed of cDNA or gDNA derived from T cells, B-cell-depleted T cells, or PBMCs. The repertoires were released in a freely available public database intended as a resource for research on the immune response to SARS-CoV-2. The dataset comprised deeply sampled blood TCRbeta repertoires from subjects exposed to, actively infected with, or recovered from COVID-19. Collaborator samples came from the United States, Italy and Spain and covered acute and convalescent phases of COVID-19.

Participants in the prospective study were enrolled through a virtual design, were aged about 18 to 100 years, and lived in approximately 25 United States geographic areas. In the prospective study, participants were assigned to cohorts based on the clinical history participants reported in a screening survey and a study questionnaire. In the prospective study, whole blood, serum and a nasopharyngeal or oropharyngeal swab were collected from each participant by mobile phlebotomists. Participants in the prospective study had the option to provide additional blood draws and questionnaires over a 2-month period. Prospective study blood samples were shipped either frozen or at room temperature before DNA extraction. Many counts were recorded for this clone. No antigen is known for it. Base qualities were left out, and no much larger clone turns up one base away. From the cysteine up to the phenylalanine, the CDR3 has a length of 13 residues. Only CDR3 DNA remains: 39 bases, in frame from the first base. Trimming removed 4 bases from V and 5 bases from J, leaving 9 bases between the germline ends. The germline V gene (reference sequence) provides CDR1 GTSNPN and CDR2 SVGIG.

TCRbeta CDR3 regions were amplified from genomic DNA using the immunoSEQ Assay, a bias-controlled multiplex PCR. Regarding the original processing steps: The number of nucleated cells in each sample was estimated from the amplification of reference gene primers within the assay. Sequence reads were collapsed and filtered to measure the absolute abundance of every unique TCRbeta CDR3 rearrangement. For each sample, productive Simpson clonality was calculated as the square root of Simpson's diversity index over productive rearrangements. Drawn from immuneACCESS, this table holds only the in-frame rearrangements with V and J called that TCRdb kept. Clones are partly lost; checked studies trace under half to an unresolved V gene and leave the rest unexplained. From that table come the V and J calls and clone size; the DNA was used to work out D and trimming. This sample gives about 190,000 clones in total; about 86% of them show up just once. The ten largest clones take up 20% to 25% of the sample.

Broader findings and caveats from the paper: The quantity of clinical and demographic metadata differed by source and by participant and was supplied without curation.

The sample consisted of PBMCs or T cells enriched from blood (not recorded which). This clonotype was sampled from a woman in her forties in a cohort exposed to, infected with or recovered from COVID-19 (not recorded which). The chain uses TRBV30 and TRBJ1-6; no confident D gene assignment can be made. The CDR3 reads CAWTSYNNSPLHF. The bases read TGTGCCTGGACGTCTTACAATAATTCACCCCTCCACTTT.